This entry describes one TCR beta chain. The sample belongs to a study of cytomegalovirus exposure and HLA in healthy donors. CDR1 SGDLS and CDR2 YYNGEE come from the germline V gene. Trimming removed 4 bases from V and 2 bases from J; junction bases left unmatched: 9. CDR3 length: 17 amino acids. With 60 Vbeta and 13 Jbeta primers, the PCR was carried out. Clones were read by immunoSEQ multiplex PCR, and TCRdb kept only the in-frame ones, dropping some. Of some 90,000 clones detected, more than 70% appear once; the ten largest clones hold roughly 3%. This chain joins TRBV9 and TRBJ2-5; the match to TRBD2 covers 12 bases. The TCR sequence derives from a man aged 35-49 years in good health and CMV-seronegative. Sequencing was done on a sample of PBMCs. CDR3 amino acids: CASSSGLAGTHQETQYF. The CDR3 DNA follows: TGTGCCAGCAGCTCCGGACTAGCGGGGACCCATCAAGAGACCCAGTACTTC.